This is a list of T cell receptor beta chains from one sample in a study of T cell repertoires in cytomegalovirus infection. Their antigen targets remain unknown. MiXCR, applied by TCRdb to the reads, yields one record per CDR3 protein. The table includes about 920,000 distinct CDR3 sequences, more than 25% detected once. The sequencing here drew on cultured CD8+ T cells from PBMCs, taken from culture after CMV antigen stimulation. These receptors originate from a human donor in good health (CMV status not recorded). Some clones in this sample may be carry-over from other donors' samples. Each CDR3 is given with its conserved first and last residue. Each record gives: D gene, clone size, J gene, V gene, CDR3 protein, CDR3 DNA. A D gene is named only where the DNA matches it firmly. Not every row has a clone size; where given, it reads once, few, many or a size class.

d_gene: .
abundance: many
j_gene: TRBJ2-2
v_gene: TRBV7-9
CDR3aa: CASSFSQTGFTGELFF
CDR3nt: TGTGCCAGCAGCTTTAGCCAAACAGGGTTCACCGGGGAGCTGTTTTTT

d_gene: TRBD1
abundance: .
j_gene: TRBJ2-2
v_gene: TRBV5-4
CDR3aa: CASSLETGAGELFF
CDR3nt: TGTGCCAGCAGCTTGGAAACAGGGGCCGGGGAGCTGTTTTTT

d_gene: TRBD2
abundance: .
j_gene: TRBJ2-2
v_gene: TRBV5-1
CDR3aa: CASSWTGGPSGELFF
CDR3nt: TGCGCCAGCAGCTGGACGGGGGGGCCGTCCGGGGAGCTGTTTTTT

d_gene: .
abundance: many
j_gene: TRBJ2-7
v_gene: TRBV7-9
CDR3aa: CASSLVGGIYEQYF
CDR3nt: TGTGCCAGCAGCTTAGTTGGGGGTATTTACGAGCAGTACTTC

d_gene: .
abundance: .
j_gene: TRBJ1-5
v_gene: TRBV27
CDR3aa: CASSFFSDNNQPQHF
CDR3nt: TGTGCCAGCAGTTTTTTTTCGGACAATAATCAGCCCCAGCATTTT

d_gene: .
abundance: .
j_gene: TRBJ2-2
v_gene: TRBV24-1
CDR3aa: CATSDFRSSNTGELFF
CDR3nt: TGTGCCACCAGTGATTTTAGAAGCTCGAACACCGGGGAGCTGTTTTTT

d_gene: .
abundance: .
j_gene: TRBJ1-5
v_gene: TRBV20-1
CDR3aa: CSASPGYSNQPQHF
CDR3nt: TGCAGTGCTAGTCCGGGATATAGCAATCAGCCCCAGCATTTT

d_gene: .
abundance: few
j_gene: TRBJ2-1
v_gene: TRBV12-3/TRBV12-4
CDR3aa: CASSEAGPGASSYNEQFF
CDR3nt: TGTGCCAGCAGTGAGGCAGGCCCAGGCGCTAGCTCCTACAATGAGCAGTTCTTC

d_gene: .
abundance: .
j_gene: TRBJ1-1
v_gene: TRBV7-9
CDR3aa: CASSPTVQAKNTEAFF
CDR3nt: TGTGCCAGCAGCCCAACTGTCCAGGCGAAGAACACTGAAGCTTTCTTT

d_gene: TRBD1
abundance: .
j_gene: TRBJ2-2
v_gene: TRBV6-5
CDR3aa: CASTPGTGPNTGELFF
CDR3nt: TGTGCCAGCACCCCCGGGACAGGGCCGAACACCGGGGAGCTGTTTTTT

d_gene: TRBD1
abundance: few
j_gene: TRBJ1-4
v_gene: TRBV12-3/TRBV12-4
CDR3aa: CASSLRTGRNLEKLFF
CDR3nt: TGTGCCAGCAGTTTAAGGACAGGGCGGAATCTTGAAAAACTGTTTTTT

d_gene: .
abundance: .
j_gene: TRBJ1-5
v_gene: TRBV4-1
CDR3aa: CASSQWVGRGDQPQHF
CDR3nt: TGCGCCAGCAGCCAGTGGGTGGGCAGGGGCGATCAGCCCCAGCATTTT

d_gene: TRBD2
abundance: .
j_gene: TRBJ2-1
v_gene: TRBV20-1
CDR3aa: CSAVRLADPYNEQFF
CDR3nt: TGCAGTGCGGTCAGACTAGCTGATCCCTACAATGAGCAGTTCTTC

d_gene: TRBD1
abundance: .
j_gene: TRBJ1-5
v_gene: TRBV5-5
CDR3aa: CASSPTGTQYQPQHF
CDR3nt: TGTGCCAGCAGCCCGACAGGGACGCAATATCAGCCCCAGCATTTT

d_gene: .
abundance: few
j_gene: TRBJ1-1
v_gene: TRBV19
CDR3aa: CASTWGPTEGLDMNTEAFF
CDR3nt: TGTGCCAGTACCTGGGGCCCTACTGAGGGACTTGACATGAACACTGAAGCTTTCTTT

d_gene: .
abundance: .
j_gene: TRBJ2-1
v_gene: TRBV6-6
CDR3aa: CASSYSAGDRGAYYNEQFF
CDR3nt: TGTGCCAGCAGTTACTCGGCCGGGGACCGGGGGGCCTACTACAATGAGCAGTTCTTC

d_gene: .
abundance: few
j_gene: TRBJ1-4
v_gene: TRBV27
CDR3aa: CASSFFSAGSPTGLFF
CDR3nt: TGTGCCAGCAGTTTTTTCTCGGCAGGCTCCCCTACCGGACTGTTTTTT

d_gene: .
abundance: .
j_gene: TRBJ2-1
v_gene: TRBV4-3
CDR3aa: CASSQDSGPNNEQFF
CDR3nt: TGCGCCAGCAGCCAAGATTCAGGACCGAACAATGAGCAGTTCTTC